Included here is one T cell receptor (beta chain) sequence, with context. The target antigen is unknown. The sample is drawn from a study of cytomegalovirus exposure and HLA in healthy donors. The junction had 5 bases not matched to a gene; V was cut back by 6 bases and J by 5 bases. Per germline, CDR1 LGHNA and CDR2 YSLEER. The CDR3 runs 14 residues. Repertoires were generated with immunoSEQ multiplex PCR, while TCRdb's copy carries only in-frame clones and drops some. Of about 54,000 clones in the sample, roughly 87% were seen once. Regarding the study as a whole: The study put 150 or so TCR beta chains on its list as cytomegalovirus-associated.

The sample consisted of PBMCs. This clonotype was obtained from a woman between 18 and 29 years old in good health and CMV-seropositive. The gene calls are TRBV4-3 and TRBJ2-2; 8 positions match TRBD1. The CDR3 reads CASSRDRGTGELFF. The CDR3 DNA reads TGCGCCAGCAGTCGTGACAGGGGTACCGGGGAGCTGTTTTTT.